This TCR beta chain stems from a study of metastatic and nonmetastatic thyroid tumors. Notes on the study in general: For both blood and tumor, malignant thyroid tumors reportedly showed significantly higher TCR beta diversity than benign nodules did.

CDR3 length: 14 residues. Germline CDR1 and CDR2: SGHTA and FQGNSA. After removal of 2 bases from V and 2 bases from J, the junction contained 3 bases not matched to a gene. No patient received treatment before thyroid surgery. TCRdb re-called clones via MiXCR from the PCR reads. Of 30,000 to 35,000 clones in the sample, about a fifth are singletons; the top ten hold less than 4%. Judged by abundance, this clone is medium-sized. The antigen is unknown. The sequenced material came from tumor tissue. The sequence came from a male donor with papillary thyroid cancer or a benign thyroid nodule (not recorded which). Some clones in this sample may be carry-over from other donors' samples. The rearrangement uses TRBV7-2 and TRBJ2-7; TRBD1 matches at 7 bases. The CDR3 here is CASSLTGATYEQYF. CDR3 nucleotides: TGTGCCAGCAGCTTAACAGGGGCTACCTACGAGCAGTACTTC.